The next 4 T cell receptor beta chains were all read from a single sample in a study of early T cells in non-severe SARS-CoV-2 infection. Each CDR3 protein is one row after TCRdb ran MiXCR on the 5' RACE reads. The table includes about 64,000 distinct CDR3 sequences, 4% to 5.5% detected once. The sequencing input was whole blood. All receptors derive from an adult who was a healthcare worker with PCR-confirmed SARS-CoV-2 infection or an uninfected control (not recorded which).

In this sample, this clonotype turned up a few times. The chain's CDR3 is CASSRDRDAEQFF. CDR3 bases: TGTGCCAGCAGTCGGGACAGAGATGCTGAGCAGTTCTTC. The chain joins TRBV3-1 to TRBJ2-1; TRBD1 matches 7 bases. CDR1 and CDR2 from the germline V gene are LGHDT and YNNKEL (reference sequence). CDR3 length equals 13 residues. The V and J ends lost 6 bases and 9 bases, in that order; junction bases with no gene match: 8.

In this sample, this clonotype turned up a few times. The gene calls are TRBV6-1 and TRBJ1-2; unclear D gene. Per germline, CDR1 MNHNS and CDR2 SASEGT. V lost 7 bases, J lost 0 bases, and 9 bases lay in between. CDR3 length: 13 residues. CDR3 nucleotides: TGTGCCAGCACAACTTCCTCTAACTATGGCTACACCTTC. Its protein is CASTTSSNYGYTF.

This sequence joins TRBV29-1 and TRBJ2-4, with 9 bases identical to TRBD1. Trimming at V came to 6 bases and at J to 6 bases, leaving 9 bases not matched to a gene. The CDR3 is 14 residues long. CDR1 is SQVTM and CDR2 is ANQGSEA in the germline V gene. CDR3 coding DNA: TGCAGCGTAGCACAGGGGGCGGGGAGAAACATTCAGTACTTC. Residues: CSVAQGAGRNIQYF.

At least ten counts were recorded for this clonotype. The chain carries TRBV12-3 or TRBV12-4 and TRBJ2-7, with 7 bases lining up with TRBD1. J lost 4 bases, V lost 4 bases, and 4 bases had no gene match. CDR3 size: 13 residues. This CDR3 is CASSSGTEYEQYF. DNA of the CDR3: TGTGCCAGCAGTTCGGGGACAGAATACGAGCAGTACTTC.